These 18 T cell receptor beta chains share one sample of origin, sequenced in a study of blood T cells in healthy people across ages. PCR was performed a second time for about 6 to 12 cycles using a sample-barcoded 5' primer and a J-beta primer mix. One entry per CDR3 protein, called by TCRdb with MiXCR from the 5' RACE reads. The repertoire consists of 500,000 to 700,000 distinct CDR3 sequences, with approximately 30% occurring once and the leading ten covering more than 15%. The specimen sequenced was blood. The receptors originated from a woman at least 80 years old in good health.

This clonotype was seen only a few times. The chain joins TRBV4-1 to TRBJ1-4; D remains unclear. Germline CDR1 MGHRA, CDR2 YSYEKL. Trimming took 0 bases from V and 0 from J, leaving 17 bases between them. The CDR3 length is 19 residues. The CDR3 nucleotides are TGCGCCAGCAGCCAAGATGACCCCTACAACGCCGCAACTAATGAAAAACTGTTTTTT. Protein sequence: CASSQDDPYNAATNEKLFF.

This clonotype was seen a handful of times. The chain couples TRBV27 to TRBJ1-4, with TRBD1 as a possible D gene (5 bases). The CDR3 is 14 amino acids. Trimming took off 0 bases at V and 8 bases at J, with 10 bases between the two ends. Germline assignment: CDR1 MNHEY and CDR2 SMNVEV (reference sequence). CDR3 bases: TGTGCCAGCAGTTTATCGGGACGGTTAGAAAAACTGTTTTTT. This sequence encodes CASSLSGRLEKLFF.

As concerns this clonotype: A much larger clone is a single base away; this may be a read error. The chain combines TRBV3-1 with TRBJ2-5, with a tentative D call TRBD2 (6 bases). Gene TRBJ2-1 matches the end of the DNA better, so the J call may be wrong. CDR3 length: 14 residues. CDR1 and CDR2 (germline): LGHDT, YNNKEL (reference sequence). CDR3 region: CASSPGTSTETQFF. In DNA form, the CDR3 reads TGTGCCAGCAGCCCCGGGACTTCAACAGAGACCCAGTTCTTC.

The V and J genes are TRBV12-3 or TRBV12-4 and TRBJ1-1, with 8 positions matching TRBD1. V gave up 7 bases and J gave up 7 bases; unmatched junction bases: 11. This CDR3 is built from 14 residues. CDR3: CASTRTGKENEAFF. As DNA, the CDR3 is TGTGCCAGCACCCGGACAGGGAAAGAGAATGAAGCTTTCTTT.

CDR3 nucleotide sequence: TGTGCCACCACAGGGATGGCAAACACTGAAGCTTTCTTT. Translating it yields CATTGMANTEAFF. The chain uses TRBV6-1 and TRBJ1-1; perhaps TRBD1 as D (6 bases). The CDR3 consists of 13 residues. With 10 bases removed from V and 2 bases from J, the gap between germline ends came to 14 bases. Germline lookup yields CDR1 MNHNS and CDR2 SASEGT.

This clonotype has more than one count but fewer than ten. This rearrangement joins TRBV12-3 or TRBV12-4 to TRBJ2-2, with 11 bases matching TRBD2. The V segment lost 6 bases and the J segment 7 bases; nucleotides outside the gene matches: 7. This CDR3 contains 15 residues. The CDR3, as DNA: TGTGCCAGCAGGGGGCTAGCGGGGGGAAGCGGGGAGCTGTTTTTT. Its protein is CASRGLAGGSGELFF.

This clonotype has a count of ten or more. CDR3: CASSQDRVRDTQYF. CDR3 nucleotide sequence: TGTGCCAGCAGCCAAGATCGGGTTCGGGATACGCAGTATTTT. V gene TRBV14 combines with J gene TRBJ2-3; D is uncertain. The CDR3 is 14 residues long. Germline values: CDR1 SGHDN, CDR2 FVKESK. V gave up 0 bases and J gave up 6 bases, with 10 bases separating them.

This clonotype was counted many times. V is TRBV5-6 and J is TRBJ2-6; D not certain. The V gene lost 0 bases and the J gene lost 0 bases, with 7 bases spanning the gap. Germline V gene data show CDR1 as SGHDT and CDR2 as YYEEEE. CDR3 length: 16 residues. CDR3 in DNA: TGTGCCAGCAGCTTGGATCTGCTCTCTGGGGCCAACGTCCTGACTTTC. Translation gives CASSLDLLSGANVLTF.

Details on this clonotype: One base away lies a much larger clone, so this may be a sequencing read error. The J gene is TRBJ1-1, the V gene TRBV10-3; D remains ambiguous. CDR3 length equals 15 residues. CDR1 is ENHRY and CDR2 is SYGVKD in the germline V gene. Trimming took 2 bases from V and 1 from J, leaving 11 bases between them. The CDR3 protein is CAISEKRAGNTEAFF. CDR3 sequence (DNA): TGTGCCATCAGTGAGAAGAGGGCAGGGAACACTGAAGCTTTCTTT.

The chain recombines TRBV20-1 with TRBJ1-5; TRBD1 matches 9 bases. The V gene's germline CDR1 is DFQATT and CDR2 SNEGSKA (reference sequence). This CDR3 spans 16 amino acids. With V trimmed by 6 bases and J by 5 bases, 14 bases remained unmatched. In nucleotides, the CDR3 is TGCAGTGCCACCAGTGACCCGGGGACAGGGCATCAGCCCCAGCATTTT. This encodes CSATSDPGTGHQPQHF.

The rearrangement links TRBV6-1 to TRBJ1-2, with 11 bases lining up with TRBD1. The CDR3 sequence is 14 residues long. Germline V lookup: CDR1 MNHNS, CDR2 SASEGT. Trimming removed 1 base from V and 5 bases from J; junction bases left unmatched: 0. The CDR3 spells CASSEGDRGYGYTF. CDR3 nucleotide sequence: TGTGCCAGCAGTGAAGGGGACAGGGGGTATGGCTACACCTTC.

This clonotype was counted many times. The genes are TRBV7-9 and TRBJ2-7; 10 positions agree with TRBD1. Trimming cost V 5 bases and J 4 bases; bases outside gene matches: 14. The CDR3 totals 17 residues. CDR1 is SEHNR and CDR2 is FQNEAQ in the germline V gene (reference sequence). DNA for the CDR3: TGTGCCAGCAGCCAGATGGGAAATTGGGGACAGGGGTACGAGCAGTACTTC. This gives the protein CASSQMGNWGQGYEQYF.

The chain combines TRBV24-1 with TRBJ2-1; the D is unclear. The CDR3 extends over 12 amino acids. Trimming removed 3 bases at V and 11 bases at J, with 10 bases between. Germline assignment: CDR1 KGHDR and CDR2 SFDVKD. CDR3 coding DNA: TGTGCCACCAGTGATCTCACTCGTCAGCAGTTCTTC. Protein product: CATSDLTRQQFF.

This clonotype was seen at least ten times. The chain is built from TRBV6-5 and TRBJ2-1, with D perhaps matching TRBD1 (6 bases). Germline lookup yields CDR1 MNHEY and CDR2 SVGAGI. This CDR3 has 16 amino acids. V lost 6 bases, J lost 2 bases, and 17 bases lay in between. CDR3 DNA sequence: TGTGCCAGCAGGCCGGTTGGACAGAACCCCTACAATGAGCAGTTCTTC. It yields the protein CASRPVGQNPYNEQFF.

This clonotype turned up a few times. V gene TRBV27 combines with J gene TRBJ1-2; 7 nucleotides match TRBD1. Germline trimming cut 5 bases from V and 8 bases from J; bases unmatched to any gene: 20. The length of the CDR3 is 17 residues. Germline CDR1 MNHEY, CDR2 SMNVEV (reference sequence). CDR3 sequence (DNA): TGTGCCAGCAGTCACTGGGGCCAGGGGGATAATCGGGAGGGCTACACCTTC. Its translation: CASSHWGQGDNREGYTF.

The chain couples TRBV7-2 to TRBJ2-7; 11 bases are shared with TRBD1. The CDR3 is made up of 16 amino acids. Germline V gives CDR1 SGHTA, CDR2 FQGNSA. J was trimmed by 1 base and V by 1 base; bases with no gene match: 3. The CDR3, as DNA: TGTGCCAGCAGCTTAGGTGGACAGGGGGCTTCCTACGAGCAGTACTTC. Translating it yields CASSLGGQGASYEQYF. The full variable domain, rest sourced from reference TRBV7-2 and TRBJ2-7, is GAGVSQSPSNKVTEKGKDVELRCDPISGHTALYWYRQSLGQGLEFLIYFQGNSAPDKSGLPSDRFSAERTGGSVSTLTIQRTQQEDSAVYLCASSLGGQGASYEQYFGPGTRLTVT.

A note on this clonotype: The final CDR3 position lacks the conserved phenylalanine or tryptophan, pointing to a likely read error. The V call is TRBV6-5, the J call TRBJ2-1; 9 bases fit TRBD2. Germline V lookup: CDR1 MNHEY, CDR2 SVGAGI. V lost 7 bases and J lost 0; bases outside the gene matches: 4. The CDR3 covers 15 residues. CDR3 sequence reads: CASTLAGNSYNEQFV. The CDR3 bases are TGTGCCAGCACCCTAGCGGGAAACTCCTACAATGAGCAGTTCGTC.

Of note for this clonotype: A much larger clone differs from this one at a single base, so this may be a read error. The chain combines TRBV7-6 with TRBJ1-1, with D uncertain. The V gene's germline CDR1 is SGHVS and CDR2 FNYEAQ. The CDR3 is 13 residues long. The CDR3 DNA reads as TGTGCCAGCAGCTTTAAGGTGAACACTAAAGCTTTCTTT. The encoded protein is CASSFKVNTKAFF.